This paragraph reports one T cell receptor beta chain. The antigen this receptor binds is unknown. Per-base qualities were not stored, and no clone one base away is much larger. Using the deep immunoSEQ assay, multiplex PCR amplified TCR CDR3 regions from genomic DNA. Extracted genomic DNA from each cell subset was distributed evenly across all wells of several immunoSEQ 96-well plates, and each plate was treated as a replicate. Each replicate PCR for sorted subsets received 200 ng genomic DNA, equal to about 30,000 T cell genomes. Purified libraries were measured with a Qubit 3.0 fluorometer, size-checked on a Bioanalyzer 2100, and measured again with the KAPA Library Quantification kit. Every immunoSEQ 96-well plate was sequenced on a dedicated single-read 150-cycle Illumina NextSeq 550 flow cell. The original methods were these. Because the immunoSEQ output held only junctional sequences and lacked quality scores, the filtering could not match the filtering applied to full-length reads. To assign V/J genes and CDR3, sequences were annotated against IMGT germline references using PyIR, a Python wrapper for IgBLAST v1.9. Reads were filtered out if the reads had weak V/J assignments (E-value above 1e-6), no CDR3, stop codons, out-of-frame junctions, or ambiguous translated residues. V3J clonotypes were defined as sequences sharing the same inferred V gene, J gene, and CDR3 amino acid sequence. To compute the percentage overlap between repertoires, the number of shared unique clonotypes was divided by the size of the smaller repertoire. Three approaches were used to assess repertoire richness: RTK rarefaction, the Chao1 estimator, and Recon v2.1 estimates of unobserved clonotypes. Generation probabilities for all TCRbeta clonotypes obtained by the gDNA method from four donors were computed using OLGA. Sourced from immuneACCESS, this table was stored by TCRdb with only in-frame sequences that have V and J called. A share of the clones is absent; for the studies checked, an unresolved V gene accounts for under half, and the remainder has no known explanation. The DNA gave D and trimming, while V, J and clone size come from that table. Across this sample there are 150,000 to 200,000 clones, with 85% to 95% seen only once. The leading ten clones occupy about 0.07% of the sample.

Healthy HIV-negative adults with no recently reported acute infections or vaccinations were included as donors. Every donor was a Caucasian adult residing in Nashville, Tennessee, USA. CD4+ T cells were enriched by magnetic negative selection; naive cells were then positively selected on CD45RA, and the negative fraction formed the memory subset. After blood collection by leukapheresis, PBMCs were isolated using Ficoll-Histopaque density gradient centrifugation and then cryopreserved in the vapor phase of liquid nitrogen. Purity and quantity of every magnetically sorted T cell population were checked by analytical flow cytometry. Each sorted fraction had its genomic DNA isolated and then quantified by UV absorbance on a Nanodrop 2000c. The data were taken from a study of shared clonotypes between healthy human individuals (dated by TCRdb to the early 2020s). About the investigation overall: A couple of women and a few men aged 18 to 49 years were included in the cohort. Each donor's leukapheresis produced roughly between roughly 0.9 and 9 billion PBMCs. For each donor, CD4 naive and CD4 memory were each given three plates, CD8 naive was given two plates, and CD8 memory was given one plate. Different laboratories and diverse techniques were used to prepare libraries and sequence TCR repertoires, to increase sequencing depth and limit assay-specific biases. To estimate repertoire size and how much clonotype sharing occurs between individuals, the study deeply sequenced the blood TCR repertoires of about 5 healthy adults. Broad study findings and their caveats: Only blood was sampled, and tissue TCR repertoires likely differ from those in blood. Rarefaction of sorted-subset datasets indicated incomplete sequencing despite the large sequencing depth. Roughly 5% of naive CD4, 3.5% of naive CD8, 2% to 2.5% of memory CD4, and 0.4% of memory CD8 clonotypes were shared across four donors. The genetic and exposure-history diversity represented was limited by the small number of donors. Compared with non-shared clonotypes, the clonotypes found in all four sorted-subset donors had higher generation probabilities. Estimated clonotype richness was generally larger for naive than for memory subsets. Pairwise subsampling indicated that sequencing depth was expected to affect the degree of clonotype sharing among donors.

Germline trimming: 0 bases from V, 3 bases from J; junction bases outside gene matches: 8. From cysteine to phenylalanine, the CDR3 is 16 amino acids long. Just the 48-base CDR3 DNA is kept, in frame starting at base 1. The CDR1 and CDR2 encoded by the germline V gene are SGHRS and YFSETQ. This receptor was taken from a woman in her 30s in good health. Recombination connected TRBV5-1 to TRBJ2-5; 7 junctional bases match TRBD2. The sequenced sample consisted of naive CD4+ T cells sorted from blood. This sample's cell subset or site label indicates: CD45RA+ positively selected. The CDR3 sequence is CASSLGGSGPEETQYF. The sequenced DNA is TGCGCCAGCAGCTTGGGGGGTAGCGGGCCTGAAGAGACCCAGTACTTC.